The 9 T cell receptor beta chains given below trace back to one sample, sequenced in a study of blood T cell repertoires in COVID-19. Profiled with immunoSEQ multiplex PCR; TCRdb holds only in-frame clones, not every one. The table shows about 200,000 clones, with about 82% occurring only once. Material: PBMCs or T cells enriched from blood (not recorded which). Receptors originate from a man in his forties or fifties with acute COVID-19.

The chain employs TRBV27 and TRBJ2-5; 7 bases align to TRBD1. This CDR3 comprises 14 residues. In germline, CDR1 is MNHEY, CDR2 SMNVEV (reference sequence). Trimming removed 6 bases from V and 0 bases from J; junction bases left unmatched: 4. In DNA form, the CDR3 reads TGTGCCAGCAGACAGGGGTCGTACCAAGAGACCCAGTACTTC. It is translated as CASRQGSYQETQYF.

This chain uses TRBV28 with TRBJ2-5; 9 bases line up with TRBD2. Germline trimming cut 1 base from V and 5 bases from J; bases unmatched to any gene: 11. The CDR3 is 17 amino acids. Germline V gene lookup returns CDR1 MDHEN and CDR2 SYDVKM. DNA of the CDR3: TGTGCCAGCAGTTTATTGGGTATAGCGGGAGTAGGGGAGACCCAGTACTTC. This sequence encodes CASSLLGIAGVGETQYF.

In nucleotides, the CDR3 is TGTGCCAGTAGTATTCTGGGACAGGGGGTCTACAATGAGCAGTTCTTC. It specifies CASSILGQGVYNEQFF. This chain connects TRBV19 to TRBJ2-1, with 11 bases fitting TRBD1. The CDR3 is 16 amino acids. With 3 bases clipped from V and 3 bases from J, the junction kept 4 bases outside the gene matches. Germline V lookup: CDR1 LNHDA, CDR2 SQIVND (reference sequence).

V usage is TRBV6-5 and J usage is TRBJ2-2; D might be TRBD2 (5 bases). The CDR3 spans 15 residues. V lost 6 bases to trimming and J lost 0 bases, with 11 bases between them. Germline-derived CDR1 and CDR2 are MNHEY and SVGAGI. CDR3 in DNA: TGTGCCAGCAGCCCATCTAGCACGAACACCGGGGAGCTGTTTTTT. Residues: CASSPSSTNTGELFF.

The chain uses TRBV24-1 and TRBJ1-5, with 9 bases matching TRBD1. Germline V gives CDR1 KGHDR, CDR2 SFDVKD. This CDR3 is 14 amino acids long. The J segment lost 2 bases and the V segment lost 8 bases, leaving 3 bases of the junction unmatched. CDR3 in amino acids: CATMGQGGNQPQHF. The CDR3 bases are TGTGCCACCATGGGACAGGGTGGCAATCAGCCCCAGCATTTT.

The genes are TRBV11-2 and TRBJ1-2; 7 bases fit TRBD1. J lost 2 bases, V lost 5 bases, and 2 bases had no gene match. The CDR3 consists of 13 residues. CDR1 and CDR2 from the germline V gene are SGHAT and FQNNGV. The CDR3 spells CASSPTGNYGYTF. The CDR3 DNA follows: TGTGCCAGCAGCCCGACAGGGAACTATGGCTACACCTTC.

This clone was detected a few times. V gene TRBV25-1 combines with J gene TRBJ1-2; D unclear. Germline V CDR1 and CDR2: MGHDK, SYGVNS. The CDR3 runs to 15 residues. Trimming shortened V by 3 bases and J by 7 bases, and 18 bases separated the two germline ends. The DNA for the CDR3 is TGTGCCAGCAGTGATGCGACGCGGTTGGAGGGTGGCTACACCTTC. Encoded protein: CASSDATRLEGGYTF.

V usage is TRBV6-5 and J usage is TRBJ1-1; D uncertain. Trimming took 5 bases from V and 1 from J, leaving 11 bases between them. This CDR3 comprises 14 residues. Looked up from germline, CDR1 is MNHEY and CDR2 is SVGAGI. The CDR3 nucleotides are TGTGCCAGCAGTCCGGCCGGGTCGAACACTGAAGCTTTCTTT. Its protein product is CASSPAGSNTEAFF.

This chain connects TRBV18 to TRBJ1-5; D call uncertain. The V end was cut by 2 bases, the J end by 7 bases, with 15 bases between. From germline, CDR1 is KGHSH and CDR2 LQKENI. This CDR3 is 15 amino acids long. CDR3 in DNA: TGTGCCAGCTCACCAGAGGCGCAGCGCGACCAGCCCCAGCATTTT. Translating it yields CASSPEAQRDQPQHF.